The rows below give T cell receptor beta chains drawn from one sample of a study of T-cell memory formation after mild COVID-19. TCRdb re-called the 5' RACE reads with MiXCR, one entry per CDR3 protein. In the table there are 400,000 to 500,000 distinct CDR3 sequences, around 20% of which are singletons. Sequencing used PBMCs or a T cell subset sorted from them (not recorded which). The receptors derive from an adult woman who had mild COVID-19 (a few samples of this study predate the infection). Cell type and time point are not known. CDR3s leave out the opening cysteine and the closing phenylalanine or tryptophan. Size is omitted from some rows. Given values are once, few, many or a class for expanded clones.

v_gene,abundance,j_gene,CDR3aa
TRBV4-2,-,TRBJ1-1,ASSRLPDSDTEAF
TRBV27,-,TRBJ1-2,ASTLDPRGNGYT
TRBV5-1,few,TRBJ2-5,ASSLASSGGQETQY
TRBV4-2,-,TRBJ1-3,ASSQDPPPAYSGNTIY
TRBV7-2,few,TRBJ2-2,ASSLGQGGELF
TRBV29-1,few,TRBJ2-1,SAAGKF
TRBV5-1,few,TRBJ1-3,ASRPHSGNTIY
TRBV6-5,few,TRBJ2-4,ASRERDRLAKNIQY
TRBV27,few,TRBJ1-1,ASRDPTGGTEAF
TRBV6-2/TRBV6-3,-,TRBJ2-3,ASSFGEKDLDTQY
TRBV19,-,TRBJ1-1,ASSMEGDTEAF
TRBV2,few,TRBJ2-5,ASSEAVDYQETQY
TRBV27,-,TRBJ1-2,ASSSDYNYGYT
TRBV9,-,TRBJ1-2,ASSGRDGSYGYT
TRBV5-1,-,TRBJ2-5,ASTAGQETQY
TRBV7-8,-,TRBJ1-2,ASSLMGTGRNYGYT
TRBV9,few,TRBJ1-1,ASSVDGVNTEAF
TRBV20-1,-,TRBJ2-7,SARDSYRGEQY
TRBV3-1,-,TRBJ2-5,ASSPTPGTSGKETQY
TRBV11-1,-,TRBJ1-3,ASTRSFASSGNTIY
TRBV12-3/TRBV12-4,many,TRBJ2-2,ASSPHRGELF
TRBV4-1,few,TRBJ1-5,ASSQGPGQGNQPQH
TRBV6-1,few,TRBJ1-1,ASSAPTGNTEAF
TRBV7-8,-,TRBJ2-3,ASRLREALTDTQY
TRBV5-1,few,TRBJ2-1,ASSLAGRAGDEQF
TRBV25-1,few,TRBJ2-5,ASSAGGTSGETQY
TRBV7-9,few,TRBJ1-1,ASSPGLGNTEAF
TRBV11-1,-,TRBJ2-7,ASSHVGQGGAYEQY
TRBV30,-,TRBJ2-3,AWSVSGITDTQY
TRBV27,-,TRBJ2-3,ASSSWTGGMDTQY
TRBV5-1,-,TRBJ1-4,ASSLEDGSVVKLF
TRBV12-3/TRBV12-4,-,TRBJ1-4,ASSPGGGRNEKLF
TRBV7-9,few,TRBJ2-5,ASSLFGRGRVKETQY
TRBV5-1,-,TRBJ2-7,ASSLVGQGTGEQY
TRBV6-5,-,TRBJ1-1,ASTGTGYTEAF
TRBV7-3,few,TRBJ2-2,ASSPSGLAGTGELF
TRBV29-1,-,TRBJ2-7,SVVGETYEQY
TRBV2,-,TRBJ1-2,ASSAQGLSFGYT